The present entry profiles one TCR beta chain with its context. Its antigen remains unknown. The sample is drawn from a study of OX40 agonist ivuxolimab in advanced cancers. Study-wide background: The dose of intravenous ivuxolimab that patients received every 2 weeks ranged from 0.01 to 10 mg/kg. Three individuals attained partial responses, comprising one hepatocellular carcinoma case and two cutaneous melanoma cases. Study-level points and caveats: Clonal expansion by week 6 occurred in CD4+ and CD8+ blood T cells (at 0.1 to 3.0 mg/kg).

The V and J ends lost 2 bases and 6 bases respectively, with 10 bases between them. Germline V gene lookup returns CDR1 MNHEY and CDR2 SVGAGI. The CDR3 extends over 13 amino acids. Blood was sampled at baseline, cycle 4 day 1, and cycle 7 day 1. The assay was immunoSEQ multiplex PCR, and TCRdb's table has in-frame clones only and misses some. The table records about 77,000 clones, 94% of them present only once. The sample in question was CD4+ or CD8+ T cells sorted from blood, obtained in a trial of the OX40 agonist ivuxolimab. The TCR comes from an adult with an advanced solid tumor such as melanoma, head and neck, liver or kidney cancer. V and J are TRBV6-5 and TRBJ1-2; possibly TRBD1 for D (5 bases). CDR3 sequence (DNA): TGTGCCAGCAGTTACGGGGGGGGGAATGGCTACACCTTC. Amino acid sequence: CASSYGGGNGYTF.